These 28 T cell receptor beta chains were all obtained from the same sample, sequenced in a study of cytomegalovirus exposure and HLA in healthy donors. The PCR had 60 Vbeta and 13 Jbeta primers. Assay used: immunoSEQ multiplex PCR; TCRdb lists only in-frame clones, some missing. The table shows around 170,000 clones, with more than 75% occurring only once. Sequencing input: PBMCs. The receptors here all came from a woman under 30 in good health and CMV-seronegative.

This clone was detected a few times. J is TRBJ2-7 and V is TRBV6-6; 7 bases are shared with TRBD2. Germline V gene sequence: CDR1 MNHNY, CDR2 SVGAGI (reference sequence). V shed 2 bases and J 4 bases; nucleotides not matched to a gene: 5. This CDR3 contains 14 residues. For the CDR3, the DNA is TGTGCCAGCAGTTACGGTTGGGAGGGTTACGAGCAGTACTTC. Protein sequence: CASSYGWEGYEQYF.

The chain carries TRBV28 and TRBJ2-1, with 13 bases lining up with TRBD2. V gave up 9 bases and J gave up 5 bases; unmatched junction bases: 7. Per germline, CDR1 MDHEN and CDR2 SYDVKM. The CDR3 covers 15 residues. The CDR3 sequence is CASLGGTSGDNEQFF. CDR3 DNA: TGTGCCAGTCTGGGGGGGACTAGCGGGGACAATGAGCAGTTCTTC.

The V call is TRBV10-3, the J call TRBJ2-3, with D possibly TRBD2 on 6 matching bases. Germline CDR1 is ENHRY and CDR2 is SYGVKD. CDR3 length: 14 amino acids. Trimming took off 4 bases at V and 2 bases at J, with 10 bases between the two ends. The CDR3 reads CAISAGVTTDTQYF. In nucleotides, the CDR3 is TGTGCCATCAGTGCGGGGGTCACCACAGATACGCAGTATTTT.

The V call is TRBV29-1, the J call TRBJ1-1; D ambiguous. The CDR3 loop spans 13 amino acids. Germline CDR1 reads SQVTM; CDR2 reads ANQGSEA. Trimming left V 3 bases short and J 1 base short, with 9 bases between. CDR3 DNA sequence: TGCAGCGTTGAGCCAGGCTGGAACACTGAAGCTTTCTTT. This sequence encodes CSVEPGWNTEAFF.

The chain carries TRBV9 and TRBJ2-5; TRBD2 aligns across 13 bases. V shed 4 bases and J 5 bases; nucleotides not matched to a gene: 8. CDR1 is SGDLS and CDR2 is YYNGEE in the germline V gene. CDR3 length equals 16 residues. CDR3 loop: CASSSGTSGVSETQYF. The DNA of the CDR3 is TGTGCCAGCAGCAGTGGGACTAGCGGGGTTTCGGAGACCCAGTACTTC. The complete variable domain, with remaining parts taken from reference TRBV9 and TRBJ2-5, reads DSGVTQTPKHLITATGQRVTLRCSPRSGDLSVYWYQQSLDQGLQFLIQYYNGEERAKGNILERFSAQQFPDLHSELNLSSLELGDSALYFCASSSGTSGVSETQYFGPGTRLLVL.

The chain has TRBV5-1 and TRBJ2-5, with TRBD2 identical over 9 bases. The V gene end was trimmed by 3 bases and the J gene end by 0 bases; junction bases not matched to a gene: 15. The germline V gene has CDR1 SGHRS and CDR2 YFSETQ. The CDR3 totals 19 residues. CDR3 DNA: TGCGCCAGCAGCTGGTCTTGGGGAGCGGGGGGCTGGTACCAAGAGACCCAGTACTTC. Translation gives CASSWSWGAGGWYQETQYF.

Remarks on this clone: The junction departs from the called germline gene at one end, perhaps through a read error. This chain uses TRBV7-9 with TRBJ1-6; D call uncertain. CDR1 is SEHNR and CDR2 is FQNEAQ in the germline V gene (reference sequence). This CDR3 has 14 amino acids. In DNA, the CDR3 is TGTTCCAGCAGCTTCGTACAGCATAATTCACCCCTCCACTTT. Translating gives CSSSFVQHNSPLHF.

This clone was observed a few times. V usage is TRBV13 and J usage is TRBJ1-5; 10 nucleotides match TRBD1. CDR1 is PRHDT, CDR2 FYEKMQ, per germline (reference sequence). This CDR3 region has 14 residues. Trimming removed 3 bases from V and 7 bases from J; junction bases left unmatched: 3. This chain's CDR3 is CASSFGTGDQPQHF. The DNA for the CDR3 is TGTGCCAGCAGCTTCGGGACAGGGGACCAGCCCCAGCATTTT. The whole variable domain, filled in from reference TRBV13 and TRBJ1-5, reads AAGVIQSPRHLIKEKRETATLKCYPIPRHDTVYWYQQGPGQDPQFLISFYEKMQSDKGSIPDRFSAQQFSDYHSELNMSSLELGDSALYFCASSFGTGDQPQHFGDGTRLSIL.

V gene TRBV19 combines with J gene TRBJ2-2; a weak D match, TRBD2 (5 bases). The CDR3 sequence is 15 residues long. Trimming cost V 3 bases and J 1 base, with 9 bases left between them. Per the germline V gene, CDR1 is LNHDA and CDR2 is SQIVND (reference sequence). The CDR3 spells CASSMSGMNTGELFF. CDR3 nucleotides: TGTGCCAGTAGTATGTCCGGGATGAACACCGGGGAGCTGTTTTTT.

The CDR3 DNA follows: TGTGCCAGCAGCCAAGAGGCAGGCGGGGAGTACAATGAGCAGTTCTTC. Its translation is CASSQEAGGEYNEQFF. The rearrangement joins TRBV4-2 to TRBJ2-1, with D maybe TRBD2 (6 bases). V lost 0 bases and J 4 bases, leaving 13 bases between the germline ends. The germline gives CDR1 LGHNA, CDR2 YNFKEQ. The CDR3 length is 16 residues.

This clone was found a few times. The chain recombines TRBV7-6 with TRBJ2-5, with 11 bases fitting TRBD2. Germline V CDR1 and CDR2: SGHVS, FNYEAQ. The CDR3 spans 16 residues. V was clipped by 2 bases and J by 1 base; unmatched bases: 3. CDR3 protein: CASSLYGLAGQETQYF. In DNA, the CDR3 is TGTGCCAGCAGCTTATATGGACTAGCGGGCCAAGAGACCCAGTACTTC. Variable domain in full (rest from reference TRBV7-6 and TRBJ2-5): GAGVSQSPRYKVTKRGQDVALRCDPISGHVSLYWYRQALGQGPEFLTYFNYEAQQDKSGLPNDRFSAERPEGSISTLTIQRTEQRDSAMYRCASSLYGLAGQETQYFGPGTRLLVL.

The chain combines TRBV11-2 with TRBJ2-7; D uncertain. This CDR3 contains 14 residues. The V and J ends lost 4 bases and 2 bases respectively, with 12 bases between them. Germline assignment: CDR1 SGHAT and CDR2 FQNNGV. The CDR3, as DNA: TGTGCCAGCAGCTCCGGAGCCCTAGCCTACGAGCAGTACTTC. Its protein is CASSSGALAYEQYF.

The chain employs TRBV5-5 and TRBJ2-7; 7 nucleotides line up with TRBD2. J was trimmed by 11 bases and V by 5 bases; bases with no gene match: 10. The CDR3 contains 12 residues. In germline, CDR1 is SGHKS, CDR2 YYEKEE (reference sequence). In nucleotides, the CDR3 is TGTGCCAGCAGTAGGAACCAGGGAGGGGAGTACTTC. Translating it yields CASSRNQGGEYF. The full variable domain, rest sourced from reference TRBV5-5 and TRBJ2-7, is DAGVTQSPTHLIKTRGQQVTLRCSPISGHKSVSWYQQVLGQGPQFIFQYYEKEERGRGNFPDRFSARQFPNYSSELNVNALLLGDSALYLCASSRNQGGEYFGPGTRLTVT.

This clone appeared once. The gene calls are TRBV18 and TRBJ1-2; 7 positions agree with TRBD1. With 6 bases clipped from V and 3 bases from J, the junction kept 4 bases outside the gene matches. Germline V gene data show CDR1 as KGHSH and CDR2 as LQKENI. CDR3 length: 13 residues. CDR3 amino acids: CASSLDRDYGYTF. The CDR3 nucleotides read TGTGCCAGCTCGTTAGACAGGGACTATGGCTACACCTTC.

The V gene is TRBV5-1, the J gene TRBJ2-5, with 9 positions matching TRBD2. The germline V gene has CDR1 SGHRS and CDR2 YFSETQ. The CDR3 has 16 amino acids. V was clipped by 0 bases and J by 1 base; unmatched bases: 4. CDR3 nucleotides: TGCGCCAGCAGCTTGGGTCCAGCGGGGGGCCAAGAGACCCAGTACTTC. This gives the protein CASSLGPAGGQETQYF. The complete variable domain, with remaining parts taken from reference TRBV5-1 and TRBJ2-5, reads KAGVTQTPRYLIKTRGQQVTLSCSPISGHRSVSWYQQTPGQGLQFLFEYFSETQRNKGNFPGRFSGRQFSNSRSEMNVSTLELGDSALYLCASSLGPAGGQETQYFGPGTRLLVL.

CDR3 sequence reads: CASSLQASPLHF. The CDR3 DNA is TGTGCCAGCAGCTTACAGGCTTCACCCCTCCACTTT. The rearrangement joins TRBV5-4 to TRBJ1-6, with D possibly being TRBD1 (5 bases). V shed 2 bases and J shed 9 bases, with 6 bases lying between them. The CDR3 is 12 residues long. Germline CDR1 SGHNT, CDR2 YYREEE (reference sequence).

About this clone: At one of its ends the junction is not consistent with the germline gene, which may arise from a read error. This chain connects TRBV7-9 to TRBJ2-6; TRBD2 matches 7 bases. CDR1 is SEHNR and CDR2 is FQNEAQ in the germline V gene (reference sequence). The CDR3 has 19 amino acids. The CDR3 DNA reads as TGTTCCAGCAGCTTAGTTTGGGAGGGGCTGGGATTTGGGGCCAACGTCCTGACTTTC. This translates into CSSSLVWEGLGFGANVLTF.

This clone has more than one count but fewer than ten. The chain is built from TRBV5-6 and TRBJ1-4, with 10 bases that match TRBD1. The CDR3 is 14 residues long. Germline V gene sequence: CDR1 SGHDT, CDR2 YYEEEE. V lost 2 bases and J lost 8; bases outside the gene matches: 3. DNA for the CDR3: TGTGCCAGCAGCTTAGACAGGGGGCTCGAAAAACTGTTTTTT. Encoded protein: CASSLDRGLEKLFF. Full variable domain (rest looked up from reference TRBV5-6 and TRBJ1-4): DAGVTQSPTHLIKTRGQQVTLRCSPKSGHDTVSWYQQALGQGPQFIFQYYEEEERQRGNFPDRFSGHQFPNYSSELNVNALLLGDSALYLCASSLDRGLEKLFFGSGTQLSVL.

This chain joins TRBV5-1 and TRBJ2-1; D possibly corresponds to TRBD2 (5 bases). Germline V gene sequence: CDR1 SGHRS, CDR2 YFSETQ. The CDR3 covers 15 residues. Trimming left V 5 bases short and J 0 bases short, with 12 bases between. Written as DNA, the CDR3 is TGCGCCAGCAGTATGGAGGTGAGCTCCTACAATGAGCAGTTCTTC. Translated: CASSMEVSSYNEQFF.

DNA for the CDR3: TGCGCCAGCAGCTTGGTCGACAGGGCACCCTACGAGCAGTACTTC. Protein: CASSLVDRAPYEQYF. The rearrangement uses TRBV5-1 and TRBJ2-7; 7 bases map to TRBD1. Germline V gene lookup returns CDR1 SGHRS and CDR2 YFSETQ. The CDR3 has 15 amino acids. V shed 0 bases, J shed 2 bases, and the junction held 5 bases outside the gene matches. Looking up the rest from reference TRBV5-1 and TRBJ2-7 gives the full variable domain: KAGVTQTPRYLIKTRGQQVTLSCSPISGHRSVSWYQQTPGQGLQFLFEYFSETQRNKGNFPGRFSGRQFSNSRSEMNVSTLELGDSALYLCASSLVDRAPYEQYFGPGTRLTVT.

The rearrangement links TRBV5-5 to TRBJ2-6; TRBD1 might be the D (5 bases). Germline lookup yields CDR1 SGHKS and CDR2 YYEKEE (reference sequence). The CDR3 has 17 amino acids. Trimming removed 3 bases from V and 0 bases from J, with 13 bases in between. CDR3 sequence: CASSSYVDNSGANVLTF. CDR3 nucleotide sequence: TGTGCCAGCAGCTCGTACGTGGACAACTCTGGGGCCAACGTCCTGACTTTC.

CDR3 DNA sequence: TGTGCCAGCAGTCCCCAGGGCACCTATAATTCACCCCTCCACTTT. The encoded protein is CASSPQGTYNSPLHF. V usage is TRBV27 and J usage is TRBJ1-6, with D tentatively TRBD1 (5 bases). Trimming left V 5 bases short and J 2 bases short, with 10 bases between. This CDR3 has 15 residues. The germline V gene has CDR1 MNHEY and CDR2 SMNVEV (reference sequence).

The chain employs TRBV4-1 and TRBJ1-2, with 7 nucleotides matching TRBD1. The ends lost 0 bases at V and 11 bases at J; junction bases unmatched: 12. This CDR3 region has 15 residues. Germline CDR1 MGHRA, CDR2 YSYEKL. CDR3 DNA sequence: TGCGCCAGCAGCCAAGAAAGGCAGGGGGAGTTACTTTACACCTTC. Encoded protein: CASSQERQGELLYTF.

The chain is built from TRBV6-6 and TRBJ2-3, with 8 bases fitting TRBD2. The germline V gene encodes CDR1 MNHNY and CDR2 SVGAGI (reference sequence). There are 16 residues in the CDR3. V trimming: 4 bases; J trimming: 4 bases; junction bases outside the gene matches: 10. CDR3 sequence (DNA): TGTGCCAGCAGTTCTCAGGTGGGACTAGTCTCAGATACGCAGTATTTT. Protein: CASSSQVGLVSDTQYF.

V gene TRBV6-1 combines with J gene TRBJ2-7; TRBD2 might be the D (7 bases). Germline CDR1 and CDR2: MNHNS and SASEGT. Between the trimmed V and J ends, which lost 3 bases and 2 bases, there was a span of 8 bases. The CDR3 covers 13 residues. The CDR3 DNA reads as TGTGCCAGCAGTGAGGGGGGGCCCTACGAGCAGTACTTC. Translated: CASSEGGPYEQYF.

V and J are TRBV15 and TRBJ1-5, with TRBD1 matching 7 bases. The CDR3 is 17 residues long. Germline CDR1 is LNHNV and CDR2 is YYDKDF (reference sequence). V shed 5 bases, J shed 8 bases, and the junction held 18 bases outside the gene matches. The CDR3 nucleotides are TGTGCCACCAGCGTAGGACCCAGGGGGGACATGTTCGAGCCCCAGCATTTT. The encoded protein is CATSVGPRGDMFEPQHF.

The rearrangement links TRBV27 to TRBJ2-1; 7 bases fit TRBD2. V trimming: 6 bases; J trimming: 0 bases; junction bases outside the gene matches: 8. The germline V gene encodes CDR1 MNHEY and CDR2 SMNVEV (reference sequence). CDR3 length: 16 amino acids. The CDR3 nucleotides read TGTGCCAGCAGAAGAGGCGGGAGAGGCTCCTACAATGAGCAGTTCTTC. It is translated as CASRRGGRGSYNEQFF.

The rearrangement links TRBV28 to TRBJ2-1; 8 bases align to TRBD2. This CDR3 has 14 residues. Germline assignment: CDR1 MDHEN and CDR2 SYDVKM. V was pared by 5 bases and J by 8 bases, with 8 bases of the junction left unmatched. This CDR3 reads CASSRTGTSYEQFF. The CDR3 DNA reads TGTGCCAGCAGTCGGACCGGGACTAGTTATGAGCAGTTCTTC.